Following are 32 T cell receptor beta chains from one sample sequenced in a study of cytomegalovirus exposure and HLA in healthy donors. Vbeta (60) and Jbeta (13) primers were used in the PCR. Clones were read by immunoSEQ multiplex PCR, and TCRdb kept only the in-frame ones, dropping some. The sample contains about 190,000 clones, 70% to 75% of which appear only once. Sequencing was done on a sample of PBMCs. The receptors were sampled from a woman aged 30 to 39 in good health and CMV-seropositive.

This clone was observed a few times. J is TRBJ2-3 and V is TRBV11-2; 10 bases align to TRBD2. The germline V gene encodes CDR1 SGHAT and CDR2 FQNNGV. This CDR3 has 18 amino acids. V was pared by 5 bases and J by 2 bases, with 13 bases of the junction left unmatched. In DNA form, the CDR3 reads TGTGCCAGCAGCCTTCGGACTAGCGGAGGGTACATCACAGATACGCAGTATTTT. It codes for CASSLRTSGGYITDTQYF.

This chain joins TRBV6-6 and TRBJ2-7; tentatively, D is TRBD2 (6 bases). The CDR3 consists of 14 residues. In germline, CDR1 is MNHNY, CDR2 SVGAGI (reference sequence). Trimming removed 6 bases at V and 2 bases at J, with 14 bases between. CDR3 amino acids: CASRNQAGPYEQYF. In DNA, the CDR3 is TGTGCCAGCAGAAACCAAGCGGGTCCCTACGAGCAGTACTTC.

V gene TRBV6-1 combines with J gene TRBJ1-6; the match to TRBD1 covers 7 bases. The J segment lost 7 bases and the V segment lost 11 bases, leaving 8 bases of the junction unmatched. The CDR3 is made up of 13 amino acids. Germline-derived CDR1 and CDR2 are MNHNS and SASEGT. CDR3 nucleotide sequence: TGTGCCTGCCAGGGGGTCGTGAATTCACCCCTCCACTTT. Translation: CACQGVVNSPLHF.

This chain connects TRBV4-1 to TRBJ1-2; D is unclear. The CDR3 is 13 residues long. Trimming pared 4 bases from V and 5 bases from J, leaving 11 bases between. Germline lookup yields CDR1 MGHRA and CDR2 YSYEKL. The CDR3 coding sequence is TGCGCCAGCAGCCCTACCCAAGCATATGGCTACACCTTC. It yields the protein CASSPTQAYGYTF.

The V gene is TRBV5-1, the J gene TRBJ2-1, with D perhaps matching TRBD2 (5 bases). The ends were cut back, 0 bases at V and 7 bases at J, with 11 bases in the middle. Germline CDR1 reads SGHRS; CDR2 reads YFSETQ. This CDR3 has 14 residues. CDR3 DNA sequence: TGCGCCAGCAGCTTGGAGGACCCGGGGAATGAGCAGTTCTTC. Translated: CASSLEDPGNEQFF.

J is TRBJ2-7 and V is TRBV7-2, with unresolved D. This CDR3 comprises 12 residues. V lost 5 bases, J lost 4 bases, and 9 bases lay in between. Germline V lookup: CDR1 SGHTA, CDR2 FQGNSA. The CDR3 here is CASSQTGYEQYF. The CDR3 region has the DNA TGTGCCAGCAGCCAGACTGGATACGAGCAGTACTTC. Looking up the rest from reference TRBV7-2 and TRBJ2-7 gives the full variable domain: GAGVSQSPSNKVTEKGKDVELRCDPISGHTALYWYRQSLGQGLEFLIYFQGNSAPDKSGLPSDRFSAERTGGSVSTLTIQRTQQEDSAVYLCASSQTGYEQYFGPGTRLTVT.

The DNA of the CDR3 is TGTGCCAGCAGCCAGTACTTAAATCAGCCCCAGCATTTT. Its protein product is CASSQYLNQPQHF. This rearrangement joins TRBV4-2 to TRBJ1-5, with D hard to call. Germline V CDR1 and CDR2: LGHNA, YNFKEQ. Trimming stripped 3 bases from V and 4 bases from J, with 7 bases between. The CDR3 contains 13 residues.

The chain is built from TRBV7-8 and TRBJ2-1; perhaps TRBD1 as D (6 bases). Germline V gene lookup returns CDR1 SGHVS and CDR2 FQNEAQ. The CDR3 covers 17 residues. With 4 bases removed from V and 2 bases from J, the gap between germline ends came to 18 bases. The CDR3 region has the DNA TGTGCCAGCAGCTCTCGTCCTGGACAGCGGACCTACAATGAGCAGTTCTTC. Amino acid sequence: CASSSRPGQRTYNEQFF.

The count of this clone is one. The chain is built from TRBV10-1 and TRBJ2-7; TRBD2 is a possible D gene (5 bases). The CDR3 is 13 amino acids. The V gene lost 6 bases and the J gene lost 0 bases, with 9 bases spanning the gap. Per the germline V gene, CDR1 is WNHNN and CDR2 is SYGVQD (reference sequence). CDR3 nucleotide sequence: TGCGCCAGCAGCAAAGGGAGCTCCTACGAGCAGTACTTC. Amino acids: CASSKGSSYEQYF.

The chain carries TRBV28 and TRBJ1-1; TRBD1 agrees at 8 bases. Germline V gene data show CDR1 as MDHEN and CDR2 as SYDVKM. The CDR3 is 19 residues long. The junction had 15 bases not matched to a gene; V was cut back by 2 bases and J by 1 base. The CDR3 loop reads CASSLTGPRQGRRNTEAFF. DNA of the CDR3: TGTGCCAGCAGTTTAACAGGACCCCGACAGGGGCGGAGGAACACTGAAGCTTTCTTT.

V is TRBV5-1 and J is TRBJ2-1; 7 bases are shared with TRBD1. After removal of 5 bases from V and 4 bases from J, the junction contained 12 bases not matched to a gene. Per the germline V gene, CDR1 is SGHRS and CDR2 is YFSETQ. There are 16 residues in the CDR3. CDR3 bases: TGCGCCAGCAGACCCCTGACAGGGAGCGTATACAATGAGCAGTTCTTC. Translating it yields CASRPLTGSVYNEQFF.

The chain recombines TRBV28 with TRBJ2-5; 7 nucleotides agree with TRBD2. V was pared by 6 bases and J by 6 bases, with 10 bases of the junction left unmatched. Germline V gene data show CDR1 as MDHEN and CDR2 as SYDVKM. This CDR3 has 14 amino acids. The CDR3 DNA sequence: TGTGCCAGCAGCATCCCTGGGGGGGGGAAGACCCAGTACTTC. Translating it yields CASSIPGGGKTQYF.

The J gene is TRBJ2-4, the V gene TRBV5-1; 9 nucleotides match TRBD1. The trim removed 3 bases at V and 6 bases at J, leaving 13 bases unmatched. CDR1 is SGHRS and CDR2 is YFSETQ in the germline V gene. This CDR3 contains 17 residues. The CDR3 protein is CASSSRTQGQGRNIQYF. The CDR3 coding sequence is TGCGCCAGCAGCTCGCGGACACAAGGACAGGGGAGAAACATTCAGTACTTC.

The J gene is TRBJ2-5, the V gene TRBV5-6; TRBD1 matches 8 bases. The assigned J gene may be wrong: the sequence end matches TRBJ2-7 better. The CDR3 loop spans 15 amino acids. The V gene's germline CDR1 is SGHDT and CDR2 YYEEEE. The CDR3 DNA reads as TGTGCCAGCAGCGCCCCCCTTGGACAGGGCCACGAGCAGTACTTC. It yields the protein CASSAPLGQGHEQYF.

This clone was counted only a few times. The chain has TRBV27 and TRBJ1-2; D remains unclear. Trimming removed 3 bases from V and 6 bases from J, with 14 bases in between. The CDR3 is 14 amino acids. The germline gives CDR1 MNHEY, CDR2 SMNVEV (reference sequence). The CDR3 here is CASSFGKGTHGYTF. The DNA for the CDR3 is TGTGCCAGCAGTTTCGGGAAGGGTACCCATGGCTACACCTTC.

This chain joins TRBV5-1 and TRBJ2-7; perhaps TRBD1 as D (5 bases). The CDR3 contains 14 residues. V lost 2 bases, J lost 0 bases, and 9 bases lay in between. Germline CDR1 and CDR2: SGHRS and YFSETQ. CDR3 loop: CASSFSTASYEQYF. The CDR3 DNA reads TGCGCCAGCAGCTTCTCGACAGCCTCCTACGAGCAGTACTTC.

The chain couples TRBV6-5 to TRBJ2-7; 7 bases line up with TRBD1. There are 14 residues in the CDR3. J was trimmed by 2 bases and V by 2 bases; bases with no gene match: 3. CDR1 and CDR2 (germline): MNHEY, SVGAGI. CDR3 region: CASSYRGRAYEQYF. CDR3 nucleotide sequence: TGTGCCAGCAGTTACAGGGGGCGAGCCTACGAGCAGTACTTC.

V gene TRBV19 combines with J gene TRBJ2-3, with 14 bases fitting TRBD2. In germline, CDR1 is LNHDA, CDR2 SQIVND (reference sequence). The CDR3 length is 17 residues. J lost 2 bases, V lost 4 bases, and 5 bases had no gene match. The CDR3 DNA reads TGTGCCAGTAGTAAAGGACTAGCGGGAGGACTCACAGATACGCAGTATTTT. As protein: CASSKGLAGGLTDTQYF. Complete variable domain (other parts from reference TRBV19 and TRBJ2-3): DGGITQSPKYLFRKEGQNVTLSCEQNLNHDAMYWYRQDPGQGLRLIYYSQIVNDFQKGDIAEGYSVSREKKESFPLTVTSAQKNPTAFYLCASSKGLAGGLTDTQYFGPGTRLTVL.

The CDR3 spells CASSHPGMNTEAFF. The DNA of the CDR3 is TGTGCCAGCAGCCATCCAGGGATGAACACTGAAGCTTTCTTT. V is TRBV14 and J is TRBJ1-1, with D maybe TRBD1 (5 bases). The CDR3 runs to 14 residues. Germline V CDR1 and CDR2: SGHDN, FVKESK. Trimming pared 3 bases from V and 0 bases from J, leaving 8 bases between.

The table lists this clone with a few counts. This rearrangement joins TRBV29-1 to TRBJ1-2; possibly TRBD1 for D (6 bases). V lost 2 bases, J lost 10 bases, and 17 bases lay in between. Germline CDR1 and CDR2: SQVTM and ANQGSEA. The CDR3 covers 13 residues. The CDR3 nucleotides read TGCAGCGTTGAACTGGGGCAGGGGAGAGCCTACACCTTC. Translating gives CSVELGQGRAYTF. Filled out from reference TRBV29-1 and TRBJ1-2, the complete variable domain reads SAVISQKPSRDICQRGTSLTIQCQVDSQVTMMFWYRQQPGQSLTLIATANQGSEATYESGFVIDKFPISRPNLTFSTLTVSNMSPEDSSIYLCSVELGQGRAYTFGSGTRLTVV.

V is TRBV5-1 and J is TRBJ1-3; 9 nucleotides align to TRBD1. Looked up from germline, CDR1 is SGHRS and CDR2 is YFSETQ. The CDR3 length is 16 residues. V dropped 0 bases and J dropped 3; count of bases not matched to a gene: 4. CDR3 DNA: TGCGCCAGCAGCTTGGGGACAGGGGACAATGGAAACACCATATATTTT. It specifies CASSLGTGDNGNTIYF. The full variable domain, in which reference TRBV5-1 and TRBJ1-3 provide the parts outside the CDR3, is KAGVTQTPRYLIKTRGQQVTLSCSPISGHRSVSWYQQTPGQGLQFLFEYFSETQRNKGNFPGRFSGRQFSNSRSEMNVSTLELGDSALYLCASSLGTGDNGNTIYFGEGSWLTVV.

This clone was counted a few times. This sequence joins TRBV19 and TRBJ1-4, with 12 bases matching TRBD1. Germline trimming cut 5 bases from V and 11 bases from J; bases unmatched to any gene: 6. Germline V lookup: CDR1 LNHDA, CDR2 SQIVND (reference sequence). The CDR3 covers 14 residues. The CDR3 DNA follows: TGTGCCAGTAGTCCCGGGACAGGGGGCCGGAAACTGTTTTTT. Translation gives CASSPGTGGRKLFF. The variable domain in full, completed from reference TRBV19 and TRBJ1-4, reads DGGITQSPKYLFRKEGQNVTLSCEQNLNHDAMYWYRQDPGQGLRLIYYSQIVNDFQKGDIAEGYSVSREKKESFPLTVTSAQKNPTAFYLCASSPGTGGRKLFFGSGTQLSVL.

This chain connects TRBV7-2 to TRBJ2-7; D might be TRBD2 (5 bases). The germline V and J ends were trimmed by 0 bases and 3 bases, with 9 bases remaining between them. CDR3 length: 14 amino acids. Per germline, CDR1 SGHTA and CDR2 FQGNSA. The CDR3 DNA reads TGTGCCAGCAGCTTAGCGTTTGGAGGCTACGAGCAGTACTTC. Residues: CASSLAFGGYEQYF.

This clone was seen only a few times. The J gene is TRBJ1-5, the V gene TRBV7-6, with D perhaps matching TRBD1 (5 bases). This CDR3 region has 15 residues. V was shortened by 3 bases and J by 5 bases, with 14 bases between the two germline ends. From germline, CDR1 is SGHVS and CDR2 FNYEAQ. The CDR3: CASSFGQGGDQPQHF. CDR3 DNA: TGTGCCAGCAGCTTCGGGCAGGGCGGGGATCAGCCCCAGCATTTT.

This clone turned up a few times. The gene calls are TRBV5-6 and TRBJ2-7; weak D call: TRBD1 (6 bases). V shed 5 bases and J shed 3 bases, with 15 bases lying between them. The CDR3 sequence is 14 residues long. Germline CDR1 is SGHDT and CDR2 is YYEEEE. CDR3 coding DNA: TGTGCCAGCAGTTCCGGGACACTAGTCTACGAGCAGTACTTC. Amino acid sequence: CASSSGTLVYEQYF.

The chain combines TRBV28 with TRBJ2-7; D ambiguous. Germline V CDR1 and CDR2: MDHEN, SYDVKM. The CDR3 length is 12 residues. V lost 2 bases and J 3 bases, leaving 5 bases between the germline ends. The CDR3 sequence: CASSLLGYEQYF. CDR3 DNA: TGTGCCAGCAGTTTACTAGGCTACGAGCAGTACTTC.

This clone was seen more than once but under ten times. An end of the junction differs from the germline gene, which may be a read error. V gene TRBV5-1 combines with J gene TRBJ1-1, with TRBD1 identical over 7 bases. The length of the CDR3 is 14 residues. Germline V gene data show CDR1 as SGHRS and CDR2 as YFSETQ. The CDR3 coding sequence is TGCGCCAGCAGCTTGGGACAGGGACACACTGAGGCTTTCTTT. Its translation: CASSLGQGHTEAFF.

On this clone: Relative to the germline gene, one junction end is altered; a read error may explain this. The rearrangement uses TRBV5-1 and TRBJ1-1; D not resolved. The germline CDR1 and CDR2 sequences are SGHRS and YFSETQ. The CDR3 runs 13 residues. CDR3 coding DNA: TGCGCCAGCAGCCCGTTTAGCCCCCTTGAAGCTCTCTTT. This sequence encodes CASSPFSPLEALF.

As concerns this clone: This sample includes further DNA sequences coding for the same CDR3. The chain carries TRBV28 and TRBJ1-5, with D perhaps matching TRBD1 (5 bases). Germline assignment: CDR1 MDHEN and CDR2 SYDVKM. CDR3 length: 14 residues. Trimming pared 2 bases from V and 2 bases from J, leaving 7 bases between. The CDR3 reads CASSLQGGNQPQHF. Written as DNA, the CDR3 is TGTGCCAGCAGTTTACAGGGTGGCAATCAGCCCCAGCATTTT.

The genes are TRBV9 and TRBJ2-1, with D maybe TRBD2 (5 bases). Trimming cost V 1 base and J 0 bases, with 8 bases left between them. The germline V gene has CDR1 SGDLS and CDR2 YYNGEE. The CDR3 extends over 15 amino acids. CDR3 bases: TGTGCCAGCAGCGTATCGGGGAGCTCCTACAATGAGCAGTTCTTC. This sequence encodes CASSVSGSSYNEQFF.

The chain has TRBV5-1 and TRBJ2-7; TRBD2 agrees at 8 bases. Germline CDR1 and CDR2: SGHRS and YFSETQ. This CDR3 is built from 14 residues. V was pared by 3 bases and J by 6 bases, with 8 bases of the junction left unmatched. CDR3 residues: CASSYRTGGPEQYF. Written as DNA, the CDR3 is TGCGCCAGCAGCTATAGGACGGGAGGGCCCGAGCAGTACTTC.

This clone was observed a few times. The chain employs TRBV7-9 and TRBJ2-7; perhaps TRBD1 as D (5 bases). Germline loops: CDR1 SEHNR, CDR2 FQNEAQ (reference sequence). V was pared by 2 bases and J by 7 bases, with 18 bases between. The CDR3 totals 15 residues. The CDR3 DNA follows: TGTGCCAGCAGCTTACAGTCCGTCAGGGCTAGGGAGCAGTACTTC. Translation gives CASSLQSVRAREQYF.